This TCR beta chain was found in a study of technical replicates of blood from a few donors. V lost 5 bases to trimming and J lost 5 bases, with 16 bases between them. The germline V gene has CDR1 PRHDT and CDR2 FYEKMQ (reference sequence). CDR3 length: 14 residues. Here immunoSEQ multiplex PCR was the method, and the copy in TCRdb shows in-frame clones only, minus some. This table holds fewer than 100,000 clones, about 97% found once. This clonotype was sampled from a human donor in good health. The J gene is TRBJ2-7, the V gene TRBV13; TRBD2 might be the D (6 bases). The material sequenced was T cells isolated from PBMCs. The CDR3 region is CASSPPYRRDEQYF. CDR3 in DNA: TGTGCCAGCAGCCCGCCTTACAGGAGGGACGAGCAGTACTTC.